One and the same sample provided the 7 T cell receptor beta chains below, sequenced in a study of blood T cell repertoires in COVID-19. This table comes from immunoSEQ multiplex PCR, and its TCRdb copy is limited to in-frame clones, with some not included. The sample records roughly 120,000 clones, about two thirds being singletons. Sequenced input: peripheral blood. Receptors originate from a human donor with acute or convalescent COVID-19. The donor label of this sample is uncertain.

This rearrangement joins TRBV2 to TRBJ2-5; 9 bases fit TRBD2. This CDR3 spans 16 amino acids. The V segment lost 4 bases and the J segment 1 base; nucleotides outside the gene matches: 7. Germline CDR1 reads SNHLY; CDR2 reads FYNNEI. The DNA of the CDR3 is TGTGCCAGCAGTGGGGCTAGCGGGGACACCCAAGAGACCCAGTACTTC. Translation gives CASSGASGDTQETQYF. Full variable domain (remainder filled in from reference TRBV2 and TRBJ2-5): EPEVTQTPSHQVTQMGQEVILRCVPISNHLYFYWYRQILGQKVEFLVSFYNNEISEKSEIFDDQFSVERPDGSNFTLKIRSTKLEDSAMYFCASSGASGDTQETQYFGPGTRLLVL.

The J gene is TRBJ2-2, the V gene TRBV5-1, with a possible D match to TRBD1 (7 bases). Per germline, CDR1 SGHRS and CDR2 YFSETQ. V was trimmed by 3 bases and J by 5 bases, leaving 14 bases between them. The CDR3 contains 15 residues. CDR3 sequence (DNA): TGCGCCAGCAGCTCGGGGGACAGCCTTACCGGGGAGCTGTTTTTT. Translation: CASSSGDSLTGELFF.

This chain uses TRBV11-2 with TRBJ2-7; D remains ambiguous. The CDR3 spans 14 residues. Trimming removed 0 bases from V and 2 bases from J, with 8 bases in between. CDR1 is SGHAT, CDR2 FQNNGV, per germline. CDR3 in amino acids: CASSLDPEAYEQYF. CDR3 bases: TGTGCCAGCAGCTTAGATCCTGAGGCCTACGAGCAGTACTTC.

This chain connects TRBV6-6 to TRBJ1-5; perhaps TRBD1 as D (5 bases). The CDR3 runs to 13 residues. Per the germline V gene, CDR1 is MNHNY and CDR2 is SVGAGI (reference sequence). Trimming pared 7 bases from V and 3 bases from J, leaving 10 bases between. The DNA for the CDR3 is TGTGCCAGCACCGGCAGGGTCAATCAGCCCCAGCATTTT. This codes for CASTGRVNQPQHF.

This chain links TRBV5-5 with TRBJ2-5, with a possible D match to TRBD2 (6 bases). Germline lookup yields CDR1 SGHKS and CDR2 YYEKEE (reference sequence). CDR3 size: 14 residues. Trimming took 4 bases from V and 3 from J, leaving 13 bases between them. CDR3: CASSLEGLEETQYF. The CDR3 bases are TGTGCCAGCAGCCTCGAGGGACTCGAAGAGACCCAGTACTTC.

The rearrangement joins TRBV19 to TRBJ1-6; no definite D call. Looked up from germline, CDR1 is LNHDA and CDR2 is SQIVND (reference sequence). There are 14 residues in the CDR3. The germline V and J ends were trimmed by 5 bases and 4 bases, with 9 bases remaining between them. CDR3 nucleotide sequence: TGTGCCAGTAGTTGGAACAGTTATAATTCACCCCTCCACTTT. It encodes CASSWNSYNSPLHF.

V gene TRBV7-6 combines with J gene TRBJ1-6, with TRBD1 as a possible D gene (5 bases). There are 16 residues in the CDR3. CDR1 and CDR2 from the germline V gene are SGHVS and FNYEAQ. V was trimmed by 0 bases and J by 9 bases, leaving 15 bases between them. This CDR3 is CASSLALSGGGSPLHF. The CDR3 bases are TGTGCCAGCAGCTTAGCGCTATCTGGGGGAGGTTCACCCCTCCACTTT. Based on the CDR3 plus reference TRBV7-6 and TRBJ1-6, the full variable domain is GAGVSQSPRYKVTKRGQDVALRCDPISGHVSLYWYRQALGQGPEFLTYFNYEAQQDKSGLPNDRFSAERPEGSISTLTIQRTEQRDSAMYRCASSLALSGGGSPLHFGNGTRLTVT.